The 8 T cell receptor beta chains presented below share a single source sample, sequenced in a study of T cell responses to AZD1222 COVID-19 vaccine. Data came from immunoSEQ multiplex PCR; TCRdb stores just in-frame clones and leaves some out. The data show roughly 120,000 clones, just over 90% seen once. This specimen consisted of peripheral blood, obtained 28 days after the second AZD1222 dose. The receptor source for this set is an adult who received the AZD1222 COVID-19 vaccine.

The chain has TRBV10-3 and TRBJ2-1; TRBD2 might be the D (7 bases). Germline CDR1 and CDR2: ENHRY and SYGVKD. Trimming left V 4 bases short and J 9 bases short, with 16 bases between. The CDR3 loop spans 14 amino acids. The CDR3 spells CAISGGAGGSEQFF. DNA of the CDR3: TGTGCCATCAGTGGGGGGGCAGGCGGGAGTGAGCAGTTCTTC.

This clone was observed once. This chain joins TRBV18 and TRBJ1-2; 7 bases agree with TRBD1. The germline V gene encodes CDR1 KGHSH and CDR2 LQKENI. The CDR3 length is 15 residues. V trimming: 3 bases; J trimming: 4 bases; junction bases outside the gene matches: 8. This chain's CDR3 is CASSPEEGAIYGYTF. The CDR3 DNA follows: TGTGCCAGCTCACCTGAGGAGGGGGCCATCTATGGCTACACCTTC.

This clone was counted once. This chain joins TRBV28 and TRBJ1-4; 8 bases are shared with TRBD1. Germline loops: CDR1 MDHEN, CDR2 SYDVKM. The CDR3 runs 15 residues. V lost 4 bases, J lost 4 bases, and 5 bases stayed unmatched. CDR3 DNA sequence: TGTGCCAGCAGTTCACCGGGACAGGTTAATGAAAAACTGTTTTTT. Its translation: CASSSPGQVNEKLFF.

The chain couples TRBV5-1 to TRBJ2-1; no definite D call. Germline V gives CDR1 SGHRS, CDR2 YFSETQ. Trimming stripped 2 bases from V and 0 bases from J, with 9 bases between. The CDR3 spans 15 residues. The CDR3 sequence is CASSFPSSSYNEQFF. The CDR3, as DNA: TGCGCCAGCAGCTTTCCGAGTAGCTCCTACAATGAGCAGTTCTTC.

This clone was observed a single time. This rearrangement joins TRBV18 to TRBJ2-3; D perhaps matches TRBD1 (7 bases). The CDR3 length is 15 residues. V lost 2 bases and J 6 bases, leaving 15 bases between the germline ends. CDR1 KGHSH and CDR2 LQKENI come from the germline V gene. The CDR3 loop reads CASSPGGGLLDTQYF. CDR3 coding DNA: TGTGCCAGCTCACCAGGAGGGGGCTTGCTGGATACGCAGTATTTT.

The rearrangement links TRBV18 to TRBJ1-1, with a possible D match to TRBD1 (6 bases). Germline V gene sequence: CDR1 KGHSH, CDR2 LQKENI. The V end was cut by 2 bases, the J end by 5 bases, with 9 bases between. This CDR3 has 13 amino acids. As DNA, the CDR3 is TGTGCCAGCTCACCAATTGGACAGACTGAAGCTTTCTTT. Translated, it gives CASSPIGQTEAFF.

V is TRBV5-5 and J is TRBJ1-4, with D unresolved. The length of the CDR3 is 14 residues. CDR1 is SGHKS, CDR2 YYEKEE, per germline (reference sequence). Trimming removed 10 bases at V and 0 bases at J, with 13 bases between. CDR3 amino acids: CASGGRPTNEKLFF. The CDR3 DNA sequence: TGTGCCTCAGGAGGGAGGCCAACTAATGAAAAACTGTTTTTT.

In DNA, the CDR3 is TGTGCCAGCAGCTTGGTGGGGGACGTGGGTGGCTACACCTTC. Protein product: CASSLVGDVGGYTF. The chain is built from TRBV5-4 and TRBJ1-2; weak D call: TRBD1 (5 bases). Germline V CDR1 and CDR2: SGHNT, YYREEE (reference sequence). CDR3 length equals 14 residues. With 0 bases removed from V and 7 bases from J, the gap between germline ends came to 13 bases.